This T cell receptor beta chain was captured in a study of OX40 agonist ivuxolimab in advanced cancers. Trimming cost V 8 bases and J 0 bases, with 17 bases left between them. This CDR3 has 14 residues. Germline V gene lookup returns CDR1 SQVTM and CDR2 ANQGSEA. Profiling relied on immunoSEQ multiplex PCR, and the TCRdb table lists in-frame clones only, not all of them. The table has under 65,000 clones, 85% seen once. This clone was observed once. J is TRBJ2-7 and V is TRBV29-1; either TRBD1 or TRBD2 may fit D (6 bases each). This sequence originates from an adult with an advanced solid tumor such as melanoma, head and neck, liver or kidney cancer. The sequencing used CD4+ or CD8+ T cells sorted from blood, collected in a trial of the OX40 agonist ivuxolimab. CDR3 amino acids: CSPEGRGSSYEQYV. The CDR3 region has the DNA TGCAGCCCGGAGGGCAGGGGTAGCTCCTACGAGCAGTACGTC.